The clone carrying this T cell receptor beta chain appeared a few times. The sorted Tregs were CD4+CD25+CD127-/low cells. Full-length variable regions came from constant-region reverse primers plus semi-nested Nested Universal Primer A PCR. TCRdb redid the calling of the 5' RACE reads with MiXCR, one entry per CDR3 protein. This table holds over 40,000 distinct CDR3 sequences, 22% found once. V was trimmed by 6 bases and J by 4 bases, leaving 13 bases between them. The CDR3 spans 13 residues. CDR1 and CDR2 (germline): MNHEY, SMNVEV (reference sequence). The source of this sequence is a female donor with breast cancer. What was sequenced was Tregs sorted from a lymph node. The chain uses TRBV27 and TRBJ2-7; tentative D call: TRBD2 (5 bases). DNA for the CDR3: TGTGCCAGCAGCCCCAACAGCGGTTACGAGCAGTACTTC. It is translated as CASSPNSGYEQYF.